This T cell receptor beta chain stems from a study of T-cell memory formation after mild COVID-19. Study details: Clusters of TCRs were largely donor specific. Points from the study as a whole: There were some responding clones in pre-infection memory, which suggested that cross-reactive memory had joined. Specificity for SARS-CoV-2 was not confirmed among the second-wave clones peaking on day 37.

Germline V CDR1 and CDR2: KGHDR, SFDVKD. Trimming took off 2 bases at V and 1 base at J, with 11 bases between the two ends. CDR3 size: 16 residues. With constant-segment primers, 5'RACE yielded cDNA libraries of TCR alpha and TCR beta that carried sample barcodes and UMIs. In TCRdb, the 5' RACE reads were re-called with MiXCR into one record per CDR3 protein. The sample has just under 550,000 distinct CDR3 sequences, approximately 20% seen once; the top ten hold around 13%. As to this clonotype: Its antigen remains unidentified.

The receptor was derived from an adult woman who had mild COVID-19 (a few samples of this study predate the infection). Cell type and time point are not known. The chain employs TRBV24-1 and TRBJ2-1; possible D gene TRBD2, 5 bases. Sample: PBMCs or a T cell subset sorted from them (not recorded which). CDR3 nucleotides: TGTGCCACCAGTGATTCGGCGGGTTCTTCCTACAATGAGCAGTTCTTC. Its protein is CATSDSAGSSYNEQFF.